This T cell receptor (beta chain) is drawn from a study of blood T cell repertoires in COVID-19. This clone showed up many times. The CDR3 has 12 amino acids. Germline V gene data show CDR1 as MNHNY and CDR2 as SVGAGI (reference sequence). Trimming shortened V by 0 bases and J by 6 bases, and 6 bases separated the two germline ends. Sequencing was performed with immunoSEQ multiplex PCR; in TCRdb, only in-frame clones are kept and a portion is missing. The top ten clones hold 6.9% of a sample with some 66,000 clones, about 86% of them seen once. Sequenced input: peripheral blood. V and J are TRBV6-6 and TRBJ2-7; D unresolved. This TCR derives from a man over 45 with active COVID-19. CDR3: CASSYSGIEQYF. The CDR3 region has the DNA TGTGCCAGCAGTTACTCGGGCATCGAGCAGTACTTC.